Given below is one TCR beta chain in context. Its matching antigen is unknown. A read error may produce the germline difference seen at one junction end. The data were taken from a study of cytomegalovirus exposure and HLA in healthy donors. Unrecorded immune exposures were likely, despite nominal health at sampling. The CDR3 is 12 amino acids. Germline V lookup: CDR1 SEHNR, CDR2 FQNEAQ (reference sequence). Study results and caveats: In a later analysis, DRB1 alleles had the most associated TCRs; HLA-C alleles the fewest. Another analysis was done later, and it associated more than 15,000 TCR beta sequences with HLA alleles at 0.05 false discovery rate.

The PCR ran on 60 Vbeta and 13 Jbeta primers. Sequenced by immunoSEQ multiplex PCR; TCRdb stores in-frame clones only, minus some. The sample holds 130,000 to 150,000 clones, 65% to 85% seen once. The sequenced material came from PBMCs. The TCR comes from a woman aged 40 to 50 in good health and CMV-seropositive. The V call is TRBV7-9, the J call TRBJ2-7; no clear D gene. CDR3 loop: CSSSANAYEQYF. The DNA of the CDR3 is TGTTCCAGCAGCGCGAATGCCTACGAGCAGTACTTC.